Presented here are 13 T cell receptor beta chains from one specimen sequenced in a study of shared clonotypes between healthy human individuals. Libraries were prepared by immunoSEQ multiplex PCR; TCRdb keeps only in-frame clonotypes and omits some of them. The profile shows roughly 2.2 million clones, over 90% of them singletons. The sample comprised naive CD4+ T cells from PBMCs. Specified subset: CD45RA+ positively selected. The source is a man aged 18 to 30 in good health. Some clones in this sample may be carry-over from other donors' samples.

As for this clone: Within the sample, other DNA sequences also encode this same CDR3. The chain has TRBV7-2 and TRBJ1-1; D ambiguous. CDR3 size: 15 residues. V lost 1 base and J 0 bases, leaving 9 bases between the germline ends. Looked up from germline, CDR1 is SGHTA and CDR2 is FQGNSA. The CDR3 DNA reads as TGTGCCAGCAGCTTAGTCGGGTCAGTGAACACTGAAGCTTTCTTT. As protein: CASSLVGSVNTEAFF.

This rearrangement joins TRBV5-1 to TRBJ2-2; a possible D gene is TRBD2 (6 bases). The CDR3 totals 17 residues. With 3 bases removed from V and 0 bases from J, the gap between germline ends came to 15 bases. The V gene's germline CDR1 is SGHRS and CDR2 YFSETQ. The CDR3: CASSYKSAGPNTGELFF. The CDR3 DNA follows: TGCGCCAGCAGCTATAAAAGCGCGGGACCGAACACCGGGGAGCTGTTTTTT.

The chain couples TRBV6-5 to TRBJ2-4, with TRBD2 identical over 8 bases. Per germline, CDR1 MNHEY and CDR2 SVGAGI. V was pared by 0 bases and J by 7 bases, with 5 bases of the junction left unmatched. This CDR3 has 15 amino acids. The CDR3 protein is CASSYSRAGGNIQYF. In DNA, the CDR3 is TGTGCCAGCAGTTACTCACGCGCGGGAGGCAACATTCAGTACTTC.

The chain employs TRBV4-3 and TRBJ2-3, with D perhaps TRBD1 or TRBD2 (7 bases each). CDR3 length equals 17 residues. Trimming left V 1 base short and J 4 bases short, with 18 bases between. Germline CDR1 LGHNA, CDR2 YSLEER. Written as DNA, the CDR3 is TGCGCCAGCAGCCAAGGCGGGAGCCCAACAGGGGCAGATACGCAGTATTTT. It specifies CASSQGGSPTGADTQYF.

Details on this clone: This CDR3 is also generated by other DNA sequences in the sample. The gene calls are TRBV28 and TRBJ2-7; 10 nucleotides match TRBD1. The CDR3 covers 15 residues. Germline V gene data show CDR1 as MDHEN and CDR2 as SYDVKM. With 2 bases clipped from V and 0 bases from J, the junction kept 1 base outside the gene matches. The CDR3 DNA reads TGTGCCAGCAGTTTACGGACAGGGGGCTCCTACGAGCAGTACTTC. Translation: CASSLRTGGSYEQYF.

CDR3 bases: TGCGCCAGCAGCGGCCTAGCGGGAGCCTCGAGCTCCTACAATGAGCAGTTCTTC. Translated: CASSGLAGASSSYNEQFF. J is TRBJ2-1 and V is TRBV5-1, with TRBD2 identical over 10 bases. Trimming at V came to 4 bases and at J to 0 bases, leaving 10 bases not matched to a gene. There are 18 residues in the CDR3. The germline gives CDR1 SGHRS, CDR2 YFSETQ. Looking up the rest from reference TRBV5-1 and TRBJ2-1 gives the full variable domain: KAGVTQTPRYLIKTRGQQVTLSCSPISGHRSVSWYQQTPGQGLQFLFEYFSETQRNKGNFPGRFSGRQFSNSRSEMNVSTLELGDSALYLCASSGLAGASSSYNEQFFGPGTRLTVL.

V usage is TRBV5-6 and J usage is TRBJ2-2; the match to TRBD1 covers 11 bases. CDR1 is SGHDT and CDR2 is YYEEEE in the germline V gene. J lost 5 bases, V lost 0 bases, and 9 bases had no gene match. CDR3 length: 18 residues. This CDR3 reads CASSLEERGQGGTGELFF. The CDR3, as DNA: TGTGCCAGCAGCTTGGAGGAAAGGGGACAGGGGGGAACCGGGGAGCTGTTTTTT.

The chain joins TRBV5-1 to TRBJ1-6; no firm D call. V lost 0 bases to trimming and J lost 7 bases, with 14 bases between them. Germline V gene sequence: CDR1 SGHRS, CDR2 YFSETQ. This CDR3 is 16 amino acids long. The CDR3 sequence is CASSLDARQSNSPLHF. In DNA form, the CDR3 reads TGCGCCAGCAGCTTGGATGCCCGGCAGAGCAATTCACCCCTCCACTTT.

CDR3 coding DNA: TGTGCCAGCAGTTGGCCACTGAAACCGCCCGGTGGATGGAACTATGGCTACACCTTC. Amino acid sequence: CASSWPLKPPGGWNYGYTF. The V and J genes are TRBV27 and TRBJ1-2; unclear D gene. The CDR3 totals 19 residues. V was shortened by 4 bases and J by 2 bases, with 26 bases between the two germline ends. Germline-derived CDR1 and CDR2 are MNHEY and SMNVEV (reference sequence).

The chain employs TRBV7-3 and TRBJ1-4; possible D gene TRBD1, 5 bases. CDR1 SGHTA and CDR2 FQGTGA come from the germline V gene. V was pared by 3 bases and J by 8 bases, with 10 bases between. The CDR3 runs 13 residues. The DNA for the CDR3 is TGTGCCAGCAGCTTTGGGGCAGGAGAAAAACTGTTTTTT. It is translated as CASSFGAGEKLFF.

The V gene is TRBV6-1, the J gene TRBJ1-5; 9 bases are a match to TRBD1. The V and J ends lost 6 bases and 3 bases, in that order; junction bases with no gene match: 6. CDR3 size: 15 residues. Germline V gives CDR1 MNHNS, CDR2 SASEGT. The CDR3 reads CASRDGQGYNQPQHF. CDR3 DNA: TGTGCCAGCAGGGACGGACAGGGGTACAATCAGCCCCAGCATTTT.

CDR3 region: CASSVVGAGYGYTF. In DNA, the CDR3 is TGTGCCAGCAGCGTAGTAGGGGCAGGGTATGGCTACACCTTC. The gene calls are TRBV9 and TRBJ1-2; maybe TRBD1 (5 bases). Per the germline V gene, CDR1 is SGDLS and CDR2 is YYNGEE. Trimming cost V 0 bases and J 5 bases, with 11 bases left between them. CDR3 length: 14 amino acids.

The gene calls are TRBV2 and TRBJ2-2; D gene unclear. The CDR3 spans 18 residues. From germline, CDR1 is SNHLY and CDR2 FYNNEI. Trimming pared 3 bases from V and 6 bases from J, leaving 23 bases between. The CDR3 DNA sequence: TGTGCCAGCAGTGAGATAGGGTACAAGAATCAAGGACCCGGGGAGCTGTTTTTT. This codes for CASSEIGYKNQGPGELFF.